A single sample is the source of the 10 T cell receptor beta chains below, sequenced in a study of T cells expressing NK-cell markers. TCRdb re-called the 5' RACE reads and gives one entry per CDR3 protein, without DNA. The sample totals about 540,000 distinct CDR3 sequences. Specimen: blood T cells: a sorted CD56 or NKG2C T cell subset, CD4+ or CD8+ T cells, or bulk PBMC T cells (not recorded which). These receptor sequences come from a man in his late teens or twenties in good health.

The chain couples TRBV11-1 to TRBJ2-1. Per the germline V gene, CDR1 is SGHAT and CDR2 is FQDESV (reference sequence). The CDR3 loop spans 14 amino acids. CDR3 amino acids: CASSLLGKNNEQFF.

This chain joins TRBV5-1 and TRBJ2-7; TCRdb lists TRBD1, though no DNA is available to test this call. From germline, CDR1 is SGHRS and CDR2 YFSETQ. The CDR3 runs 16 residues. The CDR3 sequence: CASSLGGARYPYEQYF.

The rearrangement joins TRBV24-1 to TRBJ2-2; the TCRdb call, TRBD2, lacks DNA for checking. The CDR3 runs to 15 residues. Looked up from germline, CDR1 is KGHDR and CDR2 is SFDVKD. CDR3 sequence: CATSSSGSVAGELFF.

The chain has TRBV12-3 or TRBV12-4 and TRBJ1-5. The CDR3 is 16 amino acids. The chain's CDR3 is CASSLVLLGSNQPQHF.

The chain uses TRBV28 and TRBJ2-2; TCRdb names TRBD1, which stays unverified in the absence of DNA. The CDR3 is 14 amino acids. Germline values: CDR1 MDHEN, CDR2 SYDVKM. CDR3 in amino acids: CASRAPGGPGELFF.

This chain links TRBV6-4 with TRBJ2-2; the TCRdb D gene call, TRBD1, has no DNA to confirm it. The CDR3 length is 12 residues. The V gene's germline CDR1 is MRHNA and CDR2 SNTAGT. The CDR3 region is CASSEPGGELFF.

This chain connects TRBV28 to TRBJ2-2; the TRBD2 assignment by TCRdb is unverifiable without DNA. This CDR3 is built from 14 residues. CDR1 and CDR2 from the germline V gene are MDHEN and SYDVKM. The CDR3 loop reads CATKERAGTGELFF.

This sequence joins TRBV5-1 and TRBJ2-3; TCRdb gives TRBD1 as the D gene, but with no DNA this cannot be confirmed. Germline CDR1 reads SGHRS; CDR2 reads YFSETQ. CDR3 length: 15 amino acids. The CDR3 region is CASSWGGGAGDTQYF.

The chain couples TRBV12-3 or TRBV12-4 to TRBJ1-1; TCRdb names TRBD1, which stays unverified in the absence of DNA. The CDR3 is 16 amino acids. The CDR3 sequence is CASSLRGTVVNTEAFF.

CDR3: CASSADEVNEQFF. The V and J genes are TRBV10-2 and TRBJ2-1. The V gene's germline CDR1 is WSHSY and CDR2 SAAADI. CDR3 length: 13 residues.